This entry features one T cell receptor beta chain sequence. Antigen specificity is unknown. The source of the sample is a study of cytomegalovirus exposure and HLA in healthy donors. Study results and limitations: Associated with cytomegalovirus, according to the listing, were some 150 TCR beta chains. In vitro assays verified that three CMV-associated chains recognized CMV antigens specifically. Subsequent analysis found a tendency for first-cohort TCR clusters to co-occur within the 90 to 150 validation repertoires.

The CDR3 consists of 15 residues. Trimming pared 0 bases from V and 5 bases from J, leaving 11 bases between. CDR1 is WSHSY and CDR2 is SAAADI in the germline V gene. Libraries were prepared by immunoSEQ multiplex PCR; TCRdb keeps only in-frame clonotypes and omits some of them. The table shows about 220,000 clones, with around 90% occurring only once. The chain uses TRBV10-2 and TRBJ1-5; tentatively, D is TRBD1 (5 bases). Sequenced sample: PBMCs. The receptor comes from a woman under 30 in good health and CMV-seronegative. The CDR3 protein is CASSESGGTYQPQHF. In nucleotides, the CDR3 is TGCGCCAGCAGTGAGTCGGGGGGTACGTATCAGCCCCAGCATTTT.